Sequencing of this TCR beta chain was carried out in a study of early stage breast cancer tumors. Study in general: ER+/PR+/HER2- status applied to about 75% of the 16 invasive breast tumors.

Generated by immunoSEQ multiplex PCR, the TCRdb table keeps only in-frame clones and is missing some. The repertoire holds 65,000 to 75,000 clones, with about 85% as singletons. This clone has more than one count but fewer than ten. Sequencing was done on a sample of blood. The TCR sequence derives from a person aged 35-55 years with breast cancer.

CDR3 protein: CASSPRDSYGYTF. As DNA, the CDR3 is TGTGCCAGCAGCCCCCGGGACAGCTATGGCTACACCTTC. This rearrangement joins TRBV5-4 to TRBJ1-2, with 7 bases identical to TRBD1. V lost 4 bases, J lost 4 bases, and 4 bases stayed unmatched. The germline V gene encodes CDR1 SGHNT and CDR2 YYREEE (reference sequence). CDR3 length equals 13 residues.